Below are 9 T cell receptor beta chains sequenced from a single sample in a study of T cell repertoires in cytomegalovirus infection. TCRdb recomputed calls from the reads with MiXCR, one row per CDR3 protein. The sample shows some 600,000 distinct CDR3 sequences, approximately 24% of them seen only once. Sequencing input: CD8+ T cells from PBMCs. Source of these receptors: a human donor in good health (CMV status not recorded). Some clones in this sample may be carry-over from other donors' samples.

This clonotype was counted ten times or more. This chain uses TRBV12-5 with TRBJ1-5; tentatively, D is TRBD1 (5 bases). Germline V CDR1 and CDR2: LGHNT, FRNRAP. This CDR3 comprises 12 residues. The ends were cut back, 7 bases at V and 4 bases at J, with 8 bases in the middle. CDR3 in DNA: TGTGCTAGTGCCCAGGGTAATCAGCCCCAGCATTTT. It encodes CASAQGNQPQHF.

This clonotype was found many times. V is TRBV7-8 and J is TRBJ2-2, with D perhaps given as TRBD1 or TRBD2 (6 bases each). Germline CDR1 reads SGHVS; CDR2 reads FQNEAQ. This CDR3 has 14 amino acids. V was pared by 1 base and J by 7 bases, with 10 bases between. CDR3 loop: CASSLGGAHGELFF. CDR3 nucleotide sequence: TGTGCCAGCAGCTTAGGGGGGGCCCACGGGGAGCTGTTTTTT. The entire variable domain, with the rest obtained from reference TRBV7-8 and TRBJ2-2, is as follows: GAGVSQSPRYKVAKRGQDVALRCDPISGHVSLFWYQQALGQGPEFLTYFQNEAQLDKSGLPSDRFFAERPEGSVSTLKIQRTQQEDSAVYLCASSLGGAHGELFFGEGSRLTVL.

This clonotype was counted only a few times. The chain couples TRBV29-1 to TRBJ2-7; 7 bases match TRBD1. Germline V lookup: CDR1 SQVTM, CDR2 ANQGSEA. The CDR3 spans 17 residues. Trimming removed 1 base from V and 3 bases from J; junction bases left unmatched: 15. DNA of the CDR3: TGCAGCGTTGAAGGTGTCCCGCGACAGGGAAGTGGCTACGAGCAGTACTTC. As protein: CSVEGVPRQGSGYEQYF.

This clonotype was recorded a few times. J is TRBJ2-1 and V is TRBV11-2; 13 nucleotides match TRBD2. Germline V gives CDR1 SGHAT, CDR2 FQNNGV. With 1 base clipped from V and 1 base from J, the junction kept 4 bases outside the gene matches. The CDR3 spans 18 residues. The CDR3 loop reads CASSLGKLAGGSYNEQFF. CDR3 coding DNA: TGTGCCAGCAGCTTAGGAAAACTAGCGGGGGGGTCCTACAATGAGCAGTTCTTC.

This clonotype has at least ten counts. This rearrangement joins TRBV10-3 to TRBJ2-7; 10 positions match TRBD1. CDR1 is ENHRY, CDR2 SYGVKD, per germline. The CDR3 consists of 13 residues. V lost 11 bases and J lost 3; bases outside the gene matches: 7. The DNA for the CDR3 is TGTGCCGTGAGTGGGACAGGGGACTACGAGCAGTACTTC. Amino acid sequence: CAVSGTGDYEQYF.

This clonotype showed up just once. This sequence joins TRBV4-1 and TRBJ2-7; 7 nucleotides align to TRBD1. The germline gives CDR1 MGHRA, CDR2 YSYEKL. V shed 1 base, J shed 6 bases, and the junction held 6 bases outside the gene matches. There are 14 residues in the CDR3. The CDR3 protein is CASSQVQGVIEQYV. Written as DNA, the CDR3 is TGCGCCAGCAGCCAAGTTCAGGGGGTTATCGAGCAGTACGTC.

The J gene is TRBJ1-4, the V gene TRBV12-3 or TRBV12-4; D gene unclear. This CDR3 is 14 amino acids long. V lost 6 bases and J lost 5, with 13 bases in between. DNA of the CDR3: TGTGCCAGCAGAGCGACGGTCAGAAATGAAAAACTGTTTTTT. Translating gives CASRATVRNEKLFF.

The V gene is TRBV11-1, the J gene TRBJ2-1, with 10 bases identical to TRBD2. This CDR3 has 16 residues. CDR1 and CDR2 (germline): SGHAT, FQDESV (reference sequence). V lost 1 base and J lost 4; bases outside the gene matches: 4. CDR3 region: CASSLVAGGTYNEQFF. The CDR3, as DNA: TGTGCCAGCAGCTTAGTAGCGGGGGGCACTTACAATGAGCAGTTCTTC.

V gene TRBV9 combines with J gene TRBJ1-5, with unresolved D. The germline V and J ends were trimmed by 7 bases and 8 bases, with 4 bases remaining between them. The V gene's germline CDR1 is SGDLS and CDR2 YYNGEE. The CDR3 sequence is 9 residues long. CDR3 in DNA: TGTGCCAGCGGCGAGCCCCAGCATTTT. Protein product: CASGEPQHF.